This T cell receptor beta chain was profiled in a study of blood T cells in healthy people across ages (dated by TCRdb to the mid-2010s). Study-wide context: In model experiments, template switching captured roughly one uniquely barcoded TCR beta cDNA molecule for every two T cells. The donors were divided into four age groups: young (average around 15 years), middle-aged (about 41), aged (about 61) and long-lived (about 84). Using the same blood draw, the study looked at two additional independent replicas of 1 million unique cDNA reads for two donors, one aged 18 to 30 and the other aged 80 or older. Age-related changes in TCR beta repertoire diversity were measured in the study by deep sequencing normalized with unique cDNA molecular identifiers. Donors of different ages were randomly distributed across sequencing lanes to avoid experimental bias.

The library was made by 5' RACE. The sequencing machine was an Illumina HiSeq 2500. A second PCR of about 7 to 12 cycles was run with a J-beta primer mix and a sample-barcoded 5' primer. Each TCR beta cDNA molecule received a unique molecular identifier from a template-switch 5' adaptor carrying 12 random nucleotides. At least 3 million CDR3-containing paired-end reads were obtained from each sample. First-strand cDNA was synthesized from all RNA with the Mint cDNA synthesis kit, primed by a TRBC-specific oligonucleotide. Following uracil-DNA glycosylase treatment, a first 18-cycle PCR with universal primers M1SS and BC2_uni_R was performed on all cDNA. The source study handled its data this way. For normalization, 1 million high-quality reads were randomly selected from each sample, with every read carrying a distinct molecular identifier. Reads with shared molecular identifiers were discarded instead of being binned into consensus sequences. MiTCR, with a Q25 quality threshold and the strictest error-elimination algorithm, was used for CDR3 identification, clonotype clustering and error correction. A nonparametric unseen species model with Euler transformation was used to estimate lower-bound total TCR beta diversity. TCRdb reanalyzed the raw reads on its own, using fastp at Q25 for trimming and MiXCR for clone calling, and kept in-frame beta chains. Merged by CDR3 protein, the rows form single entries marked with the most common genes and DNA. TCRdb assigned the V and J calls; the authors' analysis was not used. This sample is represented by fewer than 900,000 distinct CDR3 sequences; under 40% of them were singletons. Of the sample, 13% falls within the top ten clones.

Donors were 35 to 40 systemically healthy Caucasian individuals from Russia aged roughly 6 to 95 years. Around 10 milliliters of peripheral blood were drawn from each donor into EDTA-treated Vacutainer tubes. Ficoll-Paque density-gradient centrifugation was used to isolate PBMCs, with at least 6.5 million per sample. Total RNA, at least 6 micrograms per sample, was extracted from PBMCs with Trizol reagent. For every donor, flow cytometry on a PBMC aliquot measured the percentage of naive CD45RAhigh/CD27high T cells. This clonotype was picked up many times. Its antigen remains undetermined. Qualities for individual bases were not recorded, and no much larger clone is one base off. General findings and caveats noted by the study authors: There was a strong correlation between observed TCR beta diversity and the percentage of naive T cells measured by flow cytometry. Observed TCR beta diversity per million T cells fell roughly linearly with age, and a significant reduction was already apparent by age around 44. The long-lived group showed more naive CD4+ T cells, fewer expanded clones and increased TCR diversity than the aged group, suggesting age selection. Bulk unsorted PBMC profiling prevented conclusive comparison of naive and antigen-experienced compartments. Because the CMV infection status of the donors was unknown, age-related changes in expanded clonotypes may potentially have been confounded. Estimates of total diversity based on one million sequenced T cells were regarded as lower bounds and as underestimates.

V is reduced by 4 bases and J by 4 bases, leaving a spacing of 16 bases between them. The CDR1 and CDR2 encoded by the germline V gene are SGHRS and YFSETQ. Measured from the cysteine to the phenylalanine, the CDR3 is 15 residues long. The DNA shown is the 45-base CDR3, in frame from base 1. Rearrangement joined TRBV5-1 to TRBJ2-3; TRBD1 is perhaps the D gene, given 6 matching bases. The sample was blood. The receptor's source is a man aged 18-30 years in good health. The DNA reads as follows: TGCGCCAGCAGCCCATCGAGGGGGATCCCAGATACGCAGTATTTT. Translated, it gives CASSPSRGIPDTQYF.